This T cell receptor beta chain was sequenced in a study of T cell changes during pregnancy in multiple sclerosis. Assay: immunoSEQ multiplex PCR; the TCRdb copy retains only in-frame clones and omits some. The table shows tens of thousands of clones, with 75% to 90% occurring only once. This CDR3 has 15 residues. Trimming removed 3 bases from V and 7 bases from J, with 19 bases in between. Germline lookup yields CDR1 GTSNPN and CDR2 SVGIG (reference sequence). This clonotype was sampled from a female donor with multiple sclerosis, enrolled in a pregnancy study. The chain uses TRBV30 and TRBJ1-5, with a tentative D call TRBD1 (5 bases). The sequencing here drew on CD8+ T cells from peripheral blood mononuclear cells, taken in the second trimester of pregnancy. The CDR3 reads CAWRSEAGDGQPQHF. In DNA form, the CDR3 reads TGTGCCTGGAGGTCAGAGGCGGGGGACGGGCAGCCCCAGCATTTT.